This entry lists 26 T cell receptor beta chains sequenced from one sample in a study of T cell responses to AZD1222 COVID-19 vaccine (dated by TCRdb to the early 2020s). According to the study, the label for this sample's time point signals: baseline before first vaccination. The library came from the immunoSEQ multiplex PCR assay. TCRdb mirrors the immuneACCESS table, restricted to in-frame sequences. Some clones are absent from its copies; in checked studies, under half trace to an unresolved V gene, and the reason for the others is unknown. The sample table records roughly 200,000 clones; almost 90% of these occur just once. The top ten clonotypes cover 6% to 8.5% of the sample. The sequencing here drew on peripheral blood, taken on day 0 of AZD1222 vaccination. All receptors derive from an adult in good health.

The V gene is TRBV10-2, the J gene TRBJ2-5; D call uncertain. Germline V gene data show CDR1 as WSHSY and CDR2 as SAAADI. The length of the CDR3 is 14 residues. Trimming removed 2 bases from V and 5 bases from J, with 12 bases in between. The CDR3 DNA reads as TGCGCCAGCAGTGAGAAGGGCTGGCGGGAGACCCAGTACTTC. This encodes CASSEKGWRETQYF.

This clone appeared a single time. The rearrangement links TRBV5-1 to TRBJ2-3, with TRBD1 as a possible D gene (5 bases). Trimming stripped 0 bases from V and 5 bases from J, with 19 bases between. CDR3 size: 17 residues. Germline lookup yields CDR1 SGHRS and CDR2 YFSETQ. The DNA for the CDR3 is TGCGCCAGCAGCTTGGAGGTCCAGGGCGGTTTCGGAGATACGCAGTATTTT. It codes for CASSLEVQGGFGDTQYF.

This clone was seen more than once but under ten times. The chain uses TRBV4-2 and TRBJ1-6; 8 nucleotides align to TRBD1. The CDR3 contains 15 residues. Trimming took 5 bases from V and 8 from J; bases not matched to a gene: 8. Germline-derived CDR1 and CDR2 are LGHNA and YNFKEQ. The CDR3 loop reads CASSVPGQADSPLHF. For the CDR3, the DNA is TGTGCCAGCAGCGTCCCGGGACAGGCGGATTCACCCCTCCACTTT.

The chain combines TRBV5-1 with TRBJ1-1, with TRBD1 matching over 8 bases. CDR1 is SGHRS and CDR2 is YFSETQ in the germline V gene. Germline trimming cut 4 bases from V and 0 bases from J; bases unmatched to any gene: 11. The CDR3 runs to 17 residues. The CDR3: CASSLRQGTFMNTEAFF. CDR3 coding DNA: TGCGCCAGCAGCCTCCGACAGGGGACGTTCATGAACACTGAAGCTTTCTTT.

The chain carries TRBV12-5 and TRBJ1-2, with TRBD1 matching over 12 bases. The germline V gene has CDR1 LGHNT and CDR2 FRNRAP. Unmatched junction bases numbered 6, after V lost 1 base and J lost 6 bases. The CDR3 is 16 amino acids. The CDR3 is CASGLDIGTGGHGYTF. Here the CDR3 DNA reads TGTGCTAGTGGTTTGGACATAGGGACAGGGGGCCATGGCTACACCTTC.

The chain has TRBV27 and TRBJ2-7, with 10 bases fitting TRBD2. The CDR3 covers 16 residues. V shed 5 bases and J 6 bases; nucleotides not matched to a gene: 13. The V gene's germline CDR1 is MNHEY and CDR2 SMNVEV (reference sequence). The CDR3 region has the DNA TGTGCCAGCAGTACCAATAGCGGGGGGCCCTCTCGCGAGCAGTACTTC. Translated: CASSTNSGGPSREQYF.

V is TRBV12-3 or TRBV12-4 and J is TRBJ1-1; D gene unclear. With 6 bases removed from V and 0 bases from J, the gap between germline ends came to 2 bases. The CDR3 sequence is 11 residues long. The CDR3, as DNA: TGTGCCAGCAGAATGAACACTGAAGCTTTCTTT. Translating gives CASRMNTEAFF.

The rearrangement uses TRBV7-9 and TRBJ2-1; TRBD2 aligns across 11 bases. V shed 5 bases and J 9 bases; nucleotides not matched to a gene: 15. Germline V gene sequence: CDR1 SEHNR, CDR2 FQNEAQ (reference sequence). The CDR3 length is 17 residues. CDR3 loop: CASSPMRTSGLFGEQFF. Here the CDR3 DNA reads TGTGCCAGCAGCCCAATGAGGACTAGCGGGTTGTTTGGTGAGCAGTTCTTC.

The chain couples TRBV29-1 to TRBJ2-5, with 9 bases identical to TRBD1. CDR3 length: 14 amino acids. V trimming: 6 bases; J trimming: 1 base; junction bases outside the gene matches: 6. The germline V gene has CDR1 SQVTM and CDR2 ANQGSEA. The CDR3 DNA follows: TGCAGCGTGCGCCCGACAGGGGGCCAAGAGACCCAGTACTTC. This sequence encodes CSVRPTGGQETQYF.

The rearrangement joins TRBV27 to TRBJ2-7, with 7 bases that match TRBD2. In germline, CDR1 is MNHEY, CDR2 SMNVEV (reference sequence). With 2 bases clipped from V and 2 bases from J, the junction kept 3 bases outside the gene matches. This CDR3 comprises 14 residues. CDR3 nucleotide sequence: TGTGCCAGCAGTTTAAAAGGGAGGGCCTACGAGCAGTACTTC. This gives the protein CASSLKGRAYEQYF.

This clone turned up a few times. The rearrangement links TRBV24-1 to TRBJ2-2; either TRBD1 or TRBD2 may supply D (5 bases each). Germline CDR1 reads KGHDR; CDR2 reads SFDVKD. V was pared by 3 bases and J by 0 bases, with 10 bases between. The CDR3 contains 16 residues. In DNA, the CDR3 is TGTGCCACCAGTGATCCGGGACGGTCGAACACCGGGGAGCTGTTTTTT. It specifies CATSDPGRSNTGELFF.

This clone is a singleton in its sample. The chain joins TRBV4-1 to TRBJ1-1; perhaps TRBD1 as D (5 bases). Germline-derived CDR1 and CDR2 are MGHRA and YSYEKL. The CDR3 totals 14 residues. V dropped 4 bases and J dropped 4 bases, with 13 bases sitting between them. The DNA of the CDR3 is TGCGCCAGCAGCCCCAGGGTCTCGGGCACTGAAGCTTTCTTT. This gives the protein CASSPRVSGTEAFF.

The chain has TRBV6-5 and TRBJ2-3; D is uncertain. Germline values: CDR1 MNHEY, CDR2 SVGAGI. The CDR3 is made up of 14 amino acids. Trimming pared 2 bases from V and 2 bases from J, leaving 8 bases between. The DNA for the CDR3 is TGTGCCAGCAGTTACACCAAAATCACAGATACGCAGTATTTT. It is translated as CASSYTKITDTQYF.

The chain uses TRBV5-1 and TRBJ1-1; the D gene is possibly TRBD1 (5 bases). With 0 bases removed from V and 8 bases from J, the gap between germline ends came to 11 bases. The CDR3 is 13 amino acids. Germline loops: CDR1 SGHRS, CDR2 YFSETQ. In DNA form, the CDR3 reads TGCGCCAGCAGCTTGGGGGACGCGGTAGAAGCTTTCTTT. It encodes CASSLGDAVEAFF.

The chain employs TRBV19 and TRBJ1-2, with D tentatively TRBD1 (5 bases). Germline V gene sequence: CDR1 LNHDA, CDR2 SQIVND (reference sequence). CDR3 size: 16 residues. The V end lost 3 bases, the J end lost 4 bases, and 18 bases lay between the germline ends. The CDR3 reads CASSMPSVGGSYGYTF. The CDR3 DNA sequence: TGTGCCAGTAGTATGCCCTCGGTCGGGGGAAGCTATGGCTACACCTTC.

The rearrangement links TRBV6-5 to TRBJ1-3; 8 bases align to TRBD1. This CDR3 spans 12 amino acids. The germline V gene has CDR1 MNHEY and CDR2 SVGAGI. The V and J ends lost 10 bases and 4 bases, in that order; junction bases with no gene match: 3. The CDR3 protein is CATHRGGNTIYF. CDR3 nucleotides: TGTGCCACCCACAGGGGGGGAAACACCATATATTTT.

This clone was observed a handful of times. The J gene is TRBJ1-6, the V gene TRBV28; TRBD1 is a possible D gene (6 bases). The CDR3 consists of 13 residues. Germline V gives CDR1 MDHEN, CDR2 SYDVKM. The V end lost 8 bases, the J end lost 9 bases, and 14 bases lay between the germline ends. The DNA for the CDR3 is TGTGCCAGCGGCCCTCAGGGGATTTCACCCCTCCACTTT. Its protein product is CASGPQGISPLHF.

This clone was seen once. The CDR3 is CASSQDKTYEQYF. The DNA for the CDR3 is TGTGCCAGCAGCCAGGACAAGACCTACGAGCAGTACTTC. The V gene is TRBV12-3 or TRBV12-4, the J gene TRBJ2-7; weak D call: TRBD1 (5 bases). Trimming stripped 6 bases from V and 2 bases from J, with 11 bases between. This CDR3 spans 13 amino acids.

This chain connects TRBV2 to TRBJ1-3, with a weak D call TRBD1 (5 bases). Per germline, CDR1 SNHLY and CDR2 FYNNEI. V lost 8 bases, J lost 4 bases, and 18 bases lay in between. The CDR3 length is 15 residues. The chain's CDR3 is CASDRGGLSGNTIYF. The CDR3 nucleotides are TGTGCCAGCGATCGGGGGGGTCTCTCCGGAAACACCATATATTTT.

The chain combines TRBV6-5 with TRBJ1-2; D not resolved. V gave up 5 bases and J gave up 5 bases, with 15 bases separating them. Germline-derived CDR1 and CDR2 are MNHEY and SVGAGI. The CDR3 extends over 14 amino acids. In DNA, the CDR3 is TGTGCCAGCAGTCGTATTCGGGATTGGTATGGCTACACCTTC. It yields the protein CASSRIRDWYGYTF.

The chain employs TRBV10-3 and TRBJ2-5, with 8 bases fitting TRBD1. The CDR3 has 14 residues. Germline V gives CDR1 ENHRY, CDR2 SYGVKD. V lost 6 bases to trimming and J lost 2 bases; unmatched junction nucleotides: 5. The CDR3 DNA follows: TGTGCCATCAGGGACAGGGCCGAACAAGAGACCCAGTACTTC. Translating it yields CAIRDRAEQETQYF.

The chain employs TRBV7-7 and TRBJ1-1, with TRBD1 matching over 7 bases. Unmatched junction bases numbered 4, after V lost 5 bases and J lost 4 bases. The CDR3 consists of 13 residues. Germline CDR1 SSHAT, CDR2 FNYEAQ (reference sequence). The CDR3 protein is CASSVDRFTEAFF. The CDR3 region has the DNA TGTGCCAGCAGCGTGGACAGGTTCACTGAAGCTTTCTTT.

This clone was recorded a few times. The chain combines TRBV7-2 with TRBJ1-2, with 8 bases aligning to TRBD1. This CDR3 spans 16 amino acids. V lost 2 bases and J lost 5; bases outside the gene matches: 10. Germline V CDR1 and CDR2: SGHTA, FQGNSA. The CDR3 region is CASSLQGAINRYGYTF. In DNA form, the CDR3 reads TGTGCCAGCAGCTTACAGGGGGCGATTAATCGGTATGGCTACACCTTC.

This clone was counted only a few times. The rearrangement uses TRBV6-5 and TRBJ1-5; D not resolved. Deletions cut 4 bases from V and 6 bases from J, with 7 bases between. The CDR3 covers 12 residues. The V gene's germline CDR1 is MNHEY and CDR2 SVGAGI. The CDR3 protein is CASSSGSQPQHF. CDR3 nucleotides: TGTGCCAGCAGTTCGGGGAGTCAGCCCCAGCATTTT.

The V and J genes are TRBV28 and TRBJ1-2; 8 bases line up with TRBD1. With 1 base clipped from V and 7 bases from J, the junction kept 8 bases outside the gene matches. The CDR3 has 15 residues. Germline V gives CDR1 MDHEN, CDR2 SYDVKM. CDR3 amino acids: CASSLSTGGNSGYTF. CDR3 in DNA: TGTGCCAGCAGTTTATCAACAGGGGGAAATAGTGGCTACACCTTC.

V is TRBV25-1 and J is TRBJ1-6; D remains unclear. Germline CDR1 MGHDK, CDR2 SYGVNS. With 10 bases removed from V and 7 bases from J, the gap between germline ends came to 11 bases. This CDR3 contains 12 residues. Written as DNA, the CDR3 is TGTGCCACCAGCGTGAGGAATTCACCCCTCCACTTT. Translation: CATSVRNSPLHF.